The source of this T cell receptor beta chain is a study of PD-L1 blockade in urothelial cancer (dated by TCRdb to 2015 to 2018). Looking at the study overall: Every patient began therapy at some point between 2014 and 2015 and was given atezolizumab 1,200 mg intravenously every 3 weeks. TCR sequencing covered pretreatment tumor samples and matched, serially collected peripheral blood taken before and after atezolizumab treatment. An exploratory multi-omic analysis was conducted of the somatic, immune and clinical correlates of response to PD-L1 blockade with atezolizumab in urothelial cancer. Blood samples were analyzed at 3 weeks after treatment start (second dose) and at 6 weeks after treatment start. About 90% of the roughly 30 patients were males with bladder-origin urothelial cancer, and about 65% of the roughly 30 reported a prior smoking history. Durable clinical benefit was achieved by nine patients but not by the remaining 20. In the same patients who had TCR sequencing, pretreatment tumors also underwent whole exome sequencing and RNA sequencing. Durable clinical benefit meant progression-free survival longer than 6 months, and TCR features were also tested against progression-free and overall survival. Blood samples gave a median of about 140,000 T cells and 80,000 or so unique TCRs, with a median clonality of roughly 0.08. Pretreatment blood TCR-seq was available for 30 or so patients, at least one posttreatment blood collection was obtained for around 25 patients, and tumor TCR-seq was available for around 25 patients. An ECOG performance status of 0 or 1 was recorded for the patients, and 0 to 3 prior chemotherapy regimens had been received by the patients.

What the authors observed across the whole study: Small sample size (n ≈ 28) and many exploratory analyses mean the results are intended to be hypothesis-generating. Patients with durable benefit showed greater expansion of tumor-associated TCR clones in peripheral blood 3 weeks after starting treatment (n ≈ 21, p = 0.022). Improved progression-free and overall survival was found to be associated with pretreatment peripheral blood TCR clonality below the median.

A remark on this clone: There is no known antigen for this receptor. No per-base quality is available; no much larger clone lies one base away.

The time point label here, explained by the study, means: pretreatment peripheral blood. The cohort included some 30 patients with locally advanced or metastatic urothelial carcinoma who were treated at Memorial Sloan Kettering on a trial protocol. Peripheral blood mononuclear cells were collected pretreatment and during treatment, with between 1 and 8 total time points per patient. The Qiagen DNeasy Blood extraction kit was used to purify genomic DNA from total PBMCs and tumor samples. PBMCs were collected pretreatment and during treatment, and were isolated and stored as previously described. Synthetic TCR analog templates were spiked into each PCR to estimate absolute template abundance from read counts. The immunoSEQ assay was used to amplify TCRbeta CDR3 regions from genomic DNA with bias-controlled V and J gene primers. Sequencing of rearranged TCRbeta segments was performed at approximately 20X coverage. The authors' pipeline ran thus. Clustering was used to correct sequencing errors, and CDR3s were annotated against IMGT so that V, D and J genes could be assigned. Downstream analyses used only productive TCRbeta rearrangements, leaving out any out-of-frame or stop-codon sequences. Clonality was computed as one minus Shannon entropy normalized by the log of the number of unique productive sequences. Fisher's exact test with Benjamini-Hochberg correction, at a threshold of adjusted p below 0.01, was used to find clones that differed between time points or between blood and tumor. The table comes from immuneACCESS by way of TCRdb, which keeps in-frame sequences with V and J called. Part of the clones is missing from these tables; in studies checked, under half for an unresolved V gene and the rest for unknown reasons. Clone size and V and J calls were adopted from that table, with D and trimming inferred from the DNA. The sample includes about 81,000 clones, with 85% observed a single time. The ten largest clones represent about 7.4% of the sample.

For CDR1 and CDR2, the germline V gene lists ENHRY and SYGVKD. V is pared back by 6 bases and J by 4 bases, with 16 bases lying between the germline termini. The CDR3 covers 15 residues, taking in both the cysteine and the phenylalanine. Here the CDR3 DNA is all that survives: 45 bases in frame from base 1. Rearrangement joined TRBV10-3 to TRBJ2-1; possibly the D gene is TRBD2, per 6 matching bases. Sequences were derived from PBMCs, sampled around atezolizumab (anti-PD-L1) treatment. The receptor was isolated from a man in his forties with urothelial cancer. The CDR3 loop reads CAIRRDSGDYNEQFF. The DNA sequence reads TGTGCCATCAGACGGGACTCTGGGGATTACAATGAGCAGTTCTTC.